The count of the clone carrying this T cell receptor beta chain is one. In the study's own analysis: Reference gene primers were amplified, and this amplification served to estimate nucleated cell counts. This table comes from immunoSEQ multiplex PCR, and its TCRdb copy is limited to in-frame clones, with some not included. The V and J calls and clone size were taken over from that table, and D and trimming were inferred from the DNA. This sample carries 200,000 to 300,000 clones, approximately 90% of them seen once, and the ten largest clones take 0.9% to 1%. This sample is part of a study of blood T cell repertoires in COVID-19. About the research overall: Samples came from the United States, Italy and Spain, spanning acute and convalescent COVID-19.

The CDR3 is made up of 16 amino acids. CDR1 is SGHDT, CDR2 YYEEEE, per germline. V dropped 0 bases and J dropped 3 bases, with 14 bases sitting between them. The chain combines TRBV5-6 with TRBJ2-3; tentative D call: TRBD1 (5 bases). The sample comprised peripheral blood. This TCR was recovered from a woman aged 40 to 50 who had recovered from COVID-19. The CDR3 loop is CASSLVGQGGTDTQYF. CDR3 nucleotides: TGTGCCAGCAGCTTGGTAGGTCAGGGTGGTACAGATACGCAGTATTTT.